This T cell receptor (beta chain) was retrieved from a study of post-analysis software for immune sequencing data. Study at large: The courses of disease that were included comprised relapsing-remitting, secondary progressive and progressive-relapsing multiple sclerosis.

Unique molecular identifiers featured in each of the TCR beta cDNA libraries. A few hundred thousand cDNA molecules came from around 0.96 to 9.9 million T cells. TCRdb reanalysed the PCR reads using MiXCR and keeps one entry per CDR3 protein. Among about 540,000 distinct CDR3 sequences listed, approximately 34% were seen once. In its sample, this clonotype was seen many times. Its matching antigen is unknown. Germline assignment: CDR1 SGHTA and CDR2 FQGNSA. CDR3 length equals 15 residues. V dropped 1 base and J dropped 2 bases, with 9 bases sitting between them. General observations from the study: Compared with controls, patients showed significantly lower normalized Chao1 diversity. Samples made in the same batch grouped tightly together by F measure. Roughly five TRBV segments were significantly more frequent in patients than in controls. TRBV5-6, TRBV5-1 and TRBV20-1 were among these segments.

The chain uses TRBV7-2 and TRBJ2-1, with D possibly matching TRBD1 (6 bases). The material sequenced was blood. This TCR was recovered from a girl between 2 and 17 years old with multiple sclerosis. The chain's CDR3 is CASSLDRATYNEQFF. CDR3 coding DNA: TGTGCCAGCAGCTTAGACAGGGCTACCTACAATGAGCAGTTCTTC.